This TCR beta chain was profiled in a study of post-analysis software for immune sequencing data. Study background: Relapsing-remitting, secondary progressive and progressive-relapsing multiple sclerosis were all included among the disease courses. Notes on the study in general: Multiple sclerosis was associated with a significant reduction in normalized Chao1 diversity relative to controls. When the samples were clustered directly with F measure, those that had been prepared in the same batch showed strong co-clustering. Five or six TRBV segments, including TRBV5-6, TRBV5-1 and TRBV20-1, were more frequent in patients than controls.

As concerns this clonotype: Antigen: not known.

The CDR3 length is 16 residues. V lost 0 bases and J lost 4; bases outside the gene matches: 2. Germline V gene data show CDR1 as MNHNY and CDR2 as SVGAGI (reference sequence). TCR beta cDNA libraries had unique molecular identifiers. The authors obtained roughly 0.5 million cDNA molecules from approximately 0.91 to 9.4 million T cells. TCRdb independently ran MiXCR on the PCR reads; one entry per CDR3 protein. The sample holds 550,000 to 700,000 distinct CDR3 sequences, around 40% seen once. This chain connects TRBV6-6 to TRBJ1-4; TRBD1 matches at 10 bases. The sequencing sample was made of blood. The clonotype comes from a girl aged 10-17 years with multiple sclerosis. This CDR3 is CASSYSGTGDNEKLFF. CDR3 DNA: TGTGCCAGCAGTTACTCCGGGACAGGGGATAATGAAAAACTGTTTTTT.